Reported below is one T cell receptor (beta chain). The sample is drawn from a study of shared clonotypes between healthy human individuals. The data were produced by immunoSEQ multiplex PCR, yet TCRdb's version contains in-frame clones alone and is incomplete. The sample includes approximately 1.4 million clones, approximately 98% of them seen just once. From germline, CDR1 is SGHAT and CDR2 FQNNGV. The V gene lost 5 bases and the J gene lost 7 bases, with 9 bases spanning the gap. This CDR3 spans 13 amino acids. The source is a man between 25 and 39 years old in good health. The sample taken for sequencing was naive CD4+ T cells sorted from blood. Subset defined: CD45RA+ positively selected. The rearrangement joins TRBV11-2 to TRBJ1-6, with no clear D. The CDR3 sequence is CASSPPRNSPLHF. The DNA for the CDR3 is TGTGCCAGCAGCCCACCGAGGAATTCACCCCTCCACTTT.